This T cell receptor (beta chain) was captured in a study of healthy donors' naive CD4 and CD8 T cells. Whole-study results and caveats: About an eighth of CD4/CD8 propensity variance appeared explained by V, J and CDR3 charge. Positive CDR3 charge linked to CD4+ cells, negative to CD8+ cells. Naive CD4+ and CD8+ cells reportedly differed in usage of most V and J genes.

The CDR3 is 14 residues long. The J segment lost 3 bases and the V segment lost 5 bases, leaving 7 bases of the junction unmatched. Germline values: CDR1 PRHDT, CDR2 FYEKMQ (reference sequence). TCR libraries were built from approximately 490 ng of total RNA by linear amplification. Per the study methods: 78,000 or so TCR alpha transcripts were sequenced from about 5 healthy donors. TCRdb used MiXCR to reprocess the reads, holding one entry per CDR3 protein. V and J calls and clone size were set by TCRdb, not the authors. The sample yields about 180,000 distinct CDR3 sequences, about four fifths seen once. Notes on this clonotype: The antigen remains unidentified.

This receptor was identified in a pool of human donors in good health; the sample pools cells from several healthy donors. Sequencing input: naive CD4+ and CD8+ T cells sorted from blood, pooled from several donors. This sequence joins TRBV13 and TRBJ2-7; 7 nucleotides line up with TRBD2. The DNA of the CDR3 is TGTGCCAGCAGCCCTAGCGGAGGACACTACGAGCAGTACTTC. Protein sequence: CASSPSGGHYEQYF.